This TCR beta chain was identified during a study of blood T cell repertoires in COVID-19. Per the germline V gene, CDR1 is LGHNA and CDR2 is YSLEER. CDR3 length: 15 residues. J lost 9 bases, V lost 0 bases, and 6 bases had no gene match. Using immunoSEQ multiplex PCR, the repertoire was profiled, and TCRdb retains in-frame clones only, with some absent. The sample consists of about 49,000 clones, 90% of them appearing once. The TCR sequence derives from a human donor in a cohort sampled during active COVID-19. J is TRBJ2-3 and V is TRBV4-3; 10 bases map to TRBD2. Source material: peripheral blood. In nucleotides, the CDR3 is TGCGCCAGCAGCCAAGATACAGCGGGGGGGCGAACGCAGTATTTT. It encodes CASSQDTAGGRTQYF.